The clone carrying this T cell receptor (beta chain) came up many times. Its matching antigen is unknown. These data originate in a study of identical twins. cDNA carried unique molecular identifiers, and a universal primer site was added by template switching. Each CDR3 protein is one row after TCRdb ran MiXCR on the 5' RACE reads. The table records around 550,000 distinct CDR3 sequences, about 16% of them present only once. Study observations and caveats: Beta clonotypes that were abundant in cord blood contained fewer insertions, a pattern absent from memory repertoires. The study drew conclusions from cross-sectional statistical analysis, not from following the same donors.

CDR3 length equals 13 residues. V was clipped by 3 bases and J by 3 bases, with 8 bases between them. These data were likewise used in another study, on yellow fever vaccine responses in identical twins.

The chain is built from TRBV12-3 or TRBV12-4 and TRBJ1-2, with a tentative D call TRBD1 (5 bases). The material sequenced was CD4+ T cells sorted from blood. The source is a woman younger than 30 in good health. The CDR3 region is CASSLGGDYGYTF. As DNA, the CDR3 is TGTGCCAGCAGTTTGGGGGGAGACTATGGCTACACCTTC.